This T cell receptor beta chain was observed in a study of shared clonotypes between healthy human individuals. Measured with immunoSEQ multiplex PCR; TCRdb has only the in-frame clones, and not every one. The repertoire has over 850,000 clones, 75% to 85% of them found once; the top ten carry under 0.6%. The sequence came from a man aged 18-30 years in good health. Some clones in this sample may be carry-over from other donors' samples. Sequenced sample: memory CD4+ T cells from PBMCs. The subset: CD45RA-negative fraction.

The CDR3 DNA follows: TGTGCCCACAATGAAAAACTGTTTTTT. It encodes CAHNEKLFF. The V gene is TRBV7-3, the J gene TRBJ1-4; no reliable D call. V shed 11 bases and J shed 5 bases, with 3 bases lying between them. There are 9 residues in the CDR3. The germline CDR1 and CDR2 sequences are SGHTA and FQGTGA.